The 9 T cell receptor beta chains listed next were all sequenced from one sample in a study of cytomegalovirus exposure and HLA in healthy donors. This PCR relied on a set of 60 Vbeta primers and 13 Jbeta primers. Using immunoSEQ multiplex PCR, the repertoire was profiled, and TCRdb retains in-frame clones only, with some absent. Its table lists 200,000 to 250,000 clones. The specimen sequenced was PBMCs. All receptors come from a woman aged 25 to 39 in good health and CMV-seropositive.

In DNA form, the CDR3 reads TGTGCCAGTCGGGGACAGGGGAGGTACACTGAAGCTTTCTTT. Protein product: CASRGQGRYTEAFF. The rearrangement joins TRBV19 to TRBJ1-1; TRBD1 matches 10 bases. J gave up 3 bases and V 8 bases, and 6 bases lay outside the gene matches. From germline, CDR1 is LNHDA and CDR2 SQIVND (reference sequence). CDR3 size: 14 residues.

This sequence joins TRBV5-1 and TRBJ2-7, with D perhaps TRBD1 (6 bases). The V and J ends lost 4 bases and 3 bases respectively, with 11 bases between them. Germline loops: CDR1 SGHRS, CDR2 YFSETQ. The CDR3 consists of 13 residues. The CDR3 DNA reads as TGCGCCAGCAGCCTACAACAGGGCTACGAGCAGTACTTC. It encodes CASSLQQGYEQYF.

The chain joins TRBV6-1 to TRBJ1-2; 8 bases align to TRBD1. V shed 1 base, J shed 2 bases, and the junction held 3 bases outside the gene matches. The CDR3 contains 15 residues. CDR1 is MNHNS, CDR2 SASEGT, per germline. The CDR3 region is CASSEGQGLNYGYTF. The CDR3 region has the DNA TGTGCCAGCAGTGAAGGACAGGGGTTAAACTATGGCTACACCTTC.

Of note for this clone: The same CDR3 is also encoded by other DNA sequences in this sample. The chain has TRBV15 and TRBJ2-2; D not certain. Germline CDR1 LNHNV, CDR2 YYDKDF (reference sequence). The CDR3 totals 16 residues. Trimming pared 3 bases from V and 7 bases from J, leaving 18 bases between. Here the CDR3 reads CATSSPPSPAVGELFF. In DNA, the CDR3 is TGTGCCACCAGCAGCCCTCCCTCCCCCGCAGTCGGGGAGCTGTTTTTT.

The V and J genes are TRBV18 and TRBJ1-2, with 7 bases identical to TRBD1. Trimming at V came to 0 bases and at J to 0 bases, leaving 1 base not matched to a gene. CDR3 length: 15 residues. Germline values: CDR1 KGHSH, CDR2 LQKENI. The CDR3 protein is CASSPPGQPNYGYTF. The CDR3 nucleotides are TGTGCCAGCTCACCACCGGGACAGCCTAACTATGGCTACACCTTC.

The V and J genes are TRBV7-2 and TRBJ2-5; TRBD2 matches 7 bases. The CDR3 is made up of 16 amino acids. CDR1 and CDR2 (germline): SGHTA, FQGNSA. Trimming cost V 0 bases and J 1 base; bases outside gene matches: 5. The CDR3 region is CASSLARLAVQETQYF. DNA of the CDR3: TGTGCCAGCAGCTTAGCGCGCCTAGCGGTCCAAGAGACCCAGTACTTC.

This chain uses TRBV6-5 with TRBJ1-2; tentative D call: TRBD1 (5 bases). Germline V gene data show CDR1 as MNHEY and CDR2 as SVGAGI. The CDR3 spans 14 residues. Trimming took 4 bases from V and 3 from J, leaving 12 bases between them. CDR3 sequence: CASSSRGGDYGYTF. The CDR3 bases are TGTGCCAGCAGTTCCCGGGGGGGAGACTATGGCTACACCTTC.

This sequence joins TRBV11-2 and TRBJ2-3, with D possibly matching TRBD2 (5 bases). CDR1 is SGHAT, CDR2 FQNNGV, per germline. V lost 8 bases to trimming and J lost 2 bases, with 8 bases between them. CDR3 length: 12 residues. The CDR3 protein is CASRDYTDTQYF. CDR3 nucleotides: TGTGCCAGCCGCGACTACACAGATACGCAGTATTTT.

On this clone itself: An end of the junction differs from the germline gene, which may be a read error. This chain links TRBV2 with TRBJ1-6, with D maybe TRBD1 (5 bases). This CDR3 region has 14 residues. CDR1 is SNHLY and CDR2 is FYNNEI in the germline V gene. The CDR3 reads CASGDSGYNSPLHF. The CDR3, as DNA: TGTGCCAGCGGTGACAGTGGCTATAATTCACCCCTCCACTTT.